This T cell receptor beta chain was identified during a study of shared clonotypes between healthy human individuals. The CDR3 consists of 15 residues. Germline V gene sequence: CDR1 SGHRS, CDR2 YFSETQ. V was pared by 7 bases and J by 4 bases, with 20 bases between. Study-level points and caveats: Around 5% was the fraction of naive CD4 clonotypes found shared across several donors.

Comment on this clone: Its antigen is undetermined.

Each sample came from a Caucasian adult donor living in Nashville, Tennessee. Splitting the CD4+ cells yielded a CD45RA+ naive subset and a CD45RA-negative memory subset. Deep was the level used in running the assay. TCRdb's table, derived via immunoSEQ multiplex PCR, lists solely in-frame clones and lacks some. The sample consists of some 1 million clones, about 74% of them appearing once. The rearrangement joins TRBV5-1 to TRBJ1-2; unclear D gene. The sequenced sample was memory CD4+ T cells sorted from blood. The sample's subset: CD45RA-negative fraction. This receptor was taken from a man between 18 and 29 years old in good health. CDR3 residues: CASASGIYVGYGYTF. In DNA form, the CDR3 reads TGCGCCAGCGCCTCCGGGATCTATGTGGGCTATGGCTACACCTTC. The complete variable domain, with remaining parts taken from reference TRBV5-1 and TRBJ1-2, reads KAGVTQTPRYLIKTRGQQVTLSCSPISGHRSVSWYQQTPGQGLQFLFEYFSETQRNKGNFPGRFSGRQFSNSRSEMNVSTLELGDSALYLCASASGIYVGYGYTFGSGTRLTVV.